This T cell receptor (beta chain) was captured by sequencing in a study of molecular identifiers for immune sequencing clone quantification. Study at large: In replicates, RNA from about 20,000 or 100,000 naive CD8 cells was split five ways, four sequenced. Study-wide findings and caveats: Clones exceeding 20 RNA copies carried over 97% of effector molecules but under 1% of naive-cell molecules.

This clonotype was recorded many times. Antigen unknown. Bulk TCR libraries used previously described methods and listed TCR primers. TCRdb called the PCR reads again in MiXCR, with one record for every CDR3 protein. This table holds fewer than 15,000 distinct CDR3 sequences, under 20% found once. V dropped 0 bases and J dropped 3 bases, with 11 bases sitting between them. Germline V gene data show CDR1 as DFQATT and CDR2 as SNEGSKA (reference sequence). There are 14 residues in the CDR3. The receptor's source is a human donor in good health. Some libraries in this study had Jurkat cell RNA spiked in. Material: naive CD8+ T cells from blood, with Jurkat cell RNA spiked in. Subset noted: FACS-sorted CD8+CD4-CCR7+CD45RA+ naive T cells. The V call is TRBV20-1, the J call TRBJ1-2, with D tentatively TRBD1 (5 bases). The DNA of the CDR3 is TGCAGTGCTAGAGATGCAGGGAAGGACTATGGCTACACCTTC. Translation gives CSARDAGKDYGYTF.